This record concerns one T cell receptor beta chain sequence. The antigen is not known. The data are from a study of T-cell memory formation after mild COVID-19. Overall study findings and caveats: The pre-infection memory compartment contained some responding clones, suggesting cross-reactive memory joined.

Each CDR3 protein gets one entry after TCRdb re-called the 5' RACE reads with MiXCR. The sample lists roughly 190,000 distinct CDR3 sequences, over 9.5% seen once, with roughly 3% in the top ten. The clonotype comes from a man between 18 and 35 years old who had mild COVID-19 (a few samples of this study predate the infection). Cell type and time point are not known. Source material: PBMCs or a T cell subset sorted from them (not recorded which).

CDR3 bases: TGTGCCAGCTCACCGAGGGTAGGCAGTTCGAACACTGAAGCTTTCTTT. Its translation: CASSPRVGSSNTEAFF. The chain links TRBV18 to TRBJ1-1; no definite D call. Between the trimmed V and J ends, which lost 3 bases and 1 base, there was a span of 15 bases. CDR1 is KGHSH and CDR2 is LQKENI in the germline V gene. This CDR3 region has 16 residues. Together with reference TRBV18 and TRBJ1-1, the CDR3 gives the full variable domain: NAGVMQNPRHLVRRRGQEARLRCSPMKGHSHVYWYRQLPEEGLKFMVYLQKENIIDESGMPKERFSAEFPKEGPSILRIQQVVRGDSAAYFCASSPRVGSSNTEAFFGQGTRLTVV.